The 32 T cell receptor beta chains reported below all come from one sample, sequenced in a study of blood T cell repertoires in COVID-19. Method: immunoSEQ multiplex PCR; TCRdb's copy keeps in-frame clones and lacks some. The sample has fewer than 200,000 clones, roughly 80% seen once. Sequences were obtained from PBMCs or T cells enriched from blood (not recorded which). These receptors were collected from a man aged 45 to 65 who had recovered from COVID-19.

This chain links TRBV11-2 with TRBJ2-7; D possibly corresponds to TRBD2 (5 bases). V lost 8 bases, J lost 5 bases, and 22 bases lay in between. The CDR3 extends over 15 amino acids. Germline CDR1 SGHAT, CDR2 FQNNGV. The CDR3 DNA follows: TGTGCCAGCGCTCCGACTAACTATGGAAACAACGAGCAGTACTTC. Its protein product is CASAPTNYGNNEQYF.

The chain links TRBV5-6 to TRBJ2-3, with 8 bases matching TRBD1. Looked up from germline, CDR1 is SGHDT and CDR2 is YYEEEE. Unmatched junction bases numbered 8, after V lost 0 bases and J lost 2 bases. This CDR3 region has 17 residues. CDR3 in amino acids: CASSLGTGGVDTDTQYF. CDR3 in DNA: TGTGCCAGCAGCTTGGGCACAGGGGGAGTTGACACAGATACGCAGTATTTT.

V usage is TRBV7-2 and J usage is TRBJ2-1; D gene uncertain. Trimming removed 1 base from V and 2 bases from J, with 9 bases in between. This CDR3 spans 15 amino acids. Germline V CDR1 and CDR2: SGHTA, FQGNSA. CDR3: CASSLGSGPYNEQFF. CDR3 DNA: TGTGCCAGCAGCTTAGGTTCTGGCCCCTACAATGAGCAGTTCTTC.

This CDR3 reads CASRRTGDYEQYF. The CDR3 nucleotides are TGTGCCAGCAGGCGGACAGGGGACTACGAGCAGTACTTC. The genes are TRBV28 and TRBJ2-7, with 9 bases that match TRBD1. The length of the CDR3 is 13 residues. Germline lookup yields CDR1 MDHEN and CDR2 SYDVKM. The V gene end was trimmed by 6 bases and the J gene end by 3 bases; junction bases not matched to a gene: 3.

The V call is TRBV4-3, the J call TRBJ1-4; D is unresolved. Germline V gene lookup returns CDR1 LGHNA and CDR2 YSLEER. V was trimmed by 3 bases and J by 8 bases, leaving 16 bases between them. The CDR3 runs 15 residues. This CDR3 reads CASSHQEGRREKLFF. CDR3 nucleotide sequence: TGCGCCAGCAGCCACCAAGAGGGTAGGAGAGAAAAACTGTTTTTT.

The chain is built from TRBV29-1 and TRBJ1-2; D remains ambiguous. V was clipped by 5 bases and J by 5 bases, with 9 bases between them. The germline gives CDR1 SQVTM, CDR2 ANQGSEA. The CDR3 extends over 11 amino acids. This CDR3 is CSVWAVYGYTF. CDR3 DNA: TGCAGCGTTTGGGCCGTTTATGGCTACACCTTC. Combining the CDR3 with reference TRBV29-1 and TRBJ1-2 gives the whole variable domain SAVISQKPSRDICQRGTSLTIQCQVDSQVTMMFWYRQQPGQSLTLIATANQGSEATYESGFVIDKFPISRPNLTFSTLTVSNMSPEDSSIYLCSVWAVYGYTFGSGTRLTVV.

The rearrangement links TRBV6-5 to TRBJ2-2; weak D call: TRBD2 (5 bases). The V end was cut by 7 bases, the J end by 6 bases, with 12 bases between. This CDR3 spans 13 amino acids. CDR1 MNHEY and CDR2 SVGAGI come from the germline V gene. As DNA, the CDR3 is TGTGCCAGCACCAACGGGATGCCCGGGGAGCTGTTTTTT. It encodes CASTNGMPGELFF.

Only a few counts were recorded for this clone. J is TRBJ1-3 and V is TRBV28; D remains ambiguous. V lost 5 bases to trimming and J lost 6 bases, with 5 bases between them. This CDR3 region has 11 residues. CDR1 and CDR2 from the germline V gene are MDHEN and SYDVKM. The CDR3: CASSAKNTIYF. The CDR3 region has the DNA TGTGCCAGCAGTGCGAAAAACACCATATATTTT. Supplemented by reference TRBV28 and TRBJ1-3, the full variable domain reads DVKVTQSSRYLVKRTGEKVFLECVQDMDHENMFWYRQDPGLGLRLIYFSYDVKMKEKGDIPEGYSVSREKKERFSLILESASTNQTSMYLCASSAKNTIYFGEGSWLTVV.

This sequence joins TRBV6-5 and TRBJ2-7; TRBD1 matches 9 bases. Trimming removed 1 base from V and 3 bases from J; junction bases left unmatched: 4. This CDR3 is 15 amino acids long. CDR1 is MNHEY, CDR2 SVGAGI, per germline. CDR3 nucleotide sequence: TGTGCCAGCAGTTACTACCGGGACAGGGTCTACGAGCAGTACTTC. This encodes CASSYYRDRVYEQYF.

The chain carries TRBV21-1 and TRBJ1-3; the table's D call, TRBD1, has no DNA check behind it. TRBV21-1 is given as a pseudogene. This CDR3 comprises 13 residues. The chain's CDR3 is CASSRGGQGPIYF. The DNA of the CDR3 is TGTGCCAGCAGCAGAGGGGGACAGGGTCCCATATATTTT.

The gene calls are TRBV7-2 and TRBJ1-5, with D unresolved. The germline V gene encodes CDR1 SGHTA and CDR2 FQGNSA. The CDR3 length is 14 residues. Trimming cost V 5 bases and J 0 bases, with 8 bases left between them. The CDR3 DNA follows: TGTGCCAGCAGCCCTCCTTTTAGCAATCAGCCCCAGCATTTT. Protein product: CASSPPFSNQPQHF.

The chain recombines TRBV19 with TRBJ1-5; 7 bases match TRBD1. J lost 9 bases, V lost 5 bases, and 10 bases had no gene match. The CDR3 is 14 residues long. The germline gives CDR1 LNHDA, CDR2 SQIVND (reference sequence). This CDR3 is CASSGVPGGMPQHF. CDR3 DNA: TGTGCCAGTAGTGGGGTGCCAGGGGGTATGCCCCAGCATTTT.

The V and J genes are TRBV27 and TRBJ2-1, with a tentative D call TRBD1 (6 bases). The ends were cut back, 5 bases at V and 9 bases at J, with 32 bases in the middle. Germline CDR1 MNHEY, CDR2 SMNVEV (reference sequence). This CDR3 spans 19 amino acids. DNA of the CDR3: TGTGCCAGCAGTCCGCCCAGACAACAGGGTGGTGTGTGGGTGGGTGAGCAGTTCTTC. It specifies CASSPPRQQGGVWVGEQFF.

The CDR3 coding sequence is TGTGCCACCGCCCCGGGACTAGCGGGGGGGACAGATACGCAGTATTTT. Translated, it gives CATAPGLAGGTDTQYF. This chain joins TRBV10-3 and TRBJ2-3; TRBD2 matches 16 bases. Germline CDR1 reads ENHRY; CDR2 reads SYGVKD. The CDR3 covers 16 residues. Germline trimming cut 10 bases from V and 3 bases from J; bases unmatched to any gene: 7.

This chain connects TRBV6-1 to TRBJ2-1, with 8 bases fitting TRBD2. Germline CDR1 and CDR2: MNHNS and SASEGT. The CDR3 totals 16 residues. After removal of 2 bases from V and 4 bases from J, the junction contained 7 bases not matched to a gene. CDR3 coding DNA: TGTGCCAGCAGTGAATCTCGGGGGGGGCGTTACAATGAGCAGTTCTTC. Amino acids: CASSESRGGRYNEQFF.

The J gene is TRBJ2-7, the V gene TRBV12-3 or TRBV12-4; TRBD2 might be the D (6 bases). This CDR3 is 13 amino acids long. Trimming removed 6 bases at V and 7 bases at J, with 16 bases between. CDR3 protein: CASSAIGRREQYF. The DNA of the CDR3 is TGTGCCAGCAGCGCAATTGGGAGGAGGGAGCAGTACTTC.

The gene calls are TRBV7-3 and TRBJ2-1; a weak D match, TRBD2 (5 bases). Germline V gene data show CDR1 as SGHTA and CDR2 as FQGTGA. The CDR3 spans 13 residues. Trimming took 2 bases from V and 10 from J, leaving 12 bases between them. In DNA, the CDR3 is TGTGCCAGCAGCTTAGACCCCTCGGGGGAGCAGTTCTTC. Amino acid sequence: CASSLDPSGEQFF.

V is TRBV27 and J is TRBJ1-6; 7 bases line up with TRBD1. The J segment lost 3 bases and the V segment lost 3 bases, leaving 5 bases of the junction unmatched. CDR1 is MNHEY and CDR2 is SMNVEV in the germline V gene (reference sequence). There are 16 residues in the CDR3. The CDR3 sequence is CASSFSGGVYNSPLHF. The CDR3, as DNA: TGTGCCAGCAGTTTCTCAGGGGGAGTCTATAATTCACCCCTCCACTTT.

In its sample, this clone was seen a few times. The chain combines TRBV10-1 with TRBJ2-3; 10 nucleotides agree with TRBD2. Germline CDR1 and CDR2: WNHNN and SYGVQD (reference sequence). The CDR3 totals 14 residues. The junction had 5 bases not matched to a gene; V was cut back by 8 bases and J by 3 bases. The CDR3 loop is CASDSGGPTDTQYF. The CDR3 DNA reads TGCGCCAGCGATAGCGGGGGGCCTACAGATACGCAGTATTTT.

DNA of the CDR3: TGTGCCAGCAGGGTGGGGCGGAACACTGAAGCTTTCTTT. Translating gives CASRVGRNTEAFF. J is TRBJ1-1 and V is TRBV11-2; possible D gene TRBD1, 5 bases. This CDR3 spans 13 amino acids. Trimming pared 6 bases from V and 1 base from J, leaving 9 bases between. Germline V gene data show CDR1 as SGHAT and CDR2 as FQNNGV. The full variable domain, rest sourced from reference TRBV11-2 and TRBJ1-1, is EAGVAQSPRYKIIEKRQSVAFWCNPISGHATLYWYQQILGQGPKLLIQFQNNGVVDDSQLPKDRFSAERLKGVDSTLKIQPAKLEDSAVYLCASRVGRNTEAFFGQGTRLTVV.

This chain connects TRBV3-1 (or the pseudogene TRBV3-2) to TRBJ2-3; tentative D call: TRBD1 (6 bases). Between the trimmed V and J ends, which lost 4 bases and 2 bases, there was a span of 7 bases. Germline CDR1 reads LGHDT; CDR2 reads YNNKEL (reference sequence). The CDR3 spans 13 residues. As DNA, the CDR3 is TGTGCCAGCAGCCGACAGGACACAGATACGCAGTATTTT. Translated: CASSRQDTDTQYF.

J is TRBJ1-6 and V is TRBV5-4; the match to TRBD1 covers 8 bases. The CDR3 totals 16 residues. Trimming cost V 0 bases and J 3 bases; bases outside gene matches: 2. Germline V gene lookup returns CDR1 SGHNT and CDR2 YYREEE (reference sequence). CDR3 region: CASSLGTGGYNSPLHF. The CDR3 DNA reads as TGTGCCAGCAGCTTGGGAACAGGGGGCTATAATTCACCCCTCCACTTT.

This chain links TRBV27 with TRBJ1-6, with a possible D match to TRBD1 (5 bases). The V end was cut by 7 bases, the J end by 0 bases, with 10 bases between. This CDR3 spans 15 amino acids. Germline-derived CDR1 and CDR2 are MNHEY and SMNVEV (reference sequence). The CDR3 sequence: CASKTDSSYNSPLHF. In nucleotides, the CDR3 is TGTGCCAGCAAGACAGATAGCTCCTATAATTCACCCCTCCACTTT.

CDR3 DNA: TGTGCCAGCAGTCGGGACAGGTACAATGAGCAGTTCTTC. Its protein product is CASSRDRYNEQFF. The chain is built from TRBV27 and TRBJ2-1; 8 nucleotides agree with TRBD1. CDR3 length equals 13 residues. J lost 4 bases, V lost 5 bases, and 1 base had no gene match. CDR1 and CDR2 (germline): MNHEY, SMNVEV (reference sequence).

The chain links TRBV3-1 (or the pseudogene TRBV3-2) to TRBJ1-2; D not resolved. Germline values: CDR1 LGHDT, CDR2 YNNKEL (reference sequence). CDR3 size: 15 residues. V lost 3 bases and J 7 bases, leaving 18 bases between the germline ends. This CDR3 is CASSQRVRDYGGYTF. The CDR3 bases are TGTGCCAGCAGCCAGAGGGTGAGGGATTACGGTGGCTACACCTTC.

The chain is built from TRBV2 and TRBJ2-3; TRBD1 matches at 8 bases. The CDR3 has 16 residues. The J segment lost 0 bases and the V segment lost 5 bases, leaving 7 bases of the junction unmatched. Germline values: CDR1 SNHLY, CDR2 FYNNEI. The CDR3 DNA reads as TGTGCCAGCAGTATGGACAGGGACCTTAGCACAGATACGCAGTATTTT. This encodes CASSMDRDLSTDTQYF.

The rearrangement joins TRBV11-2 to TRBJ2-7; 9 bases are shared with TRBD2. The CDR3 length is 15 residues. CDR1 is SGHAT, CDR2 FQNNGV, per germline. V shed 3 bases, J shed 3 bases, and the junction held 6 bases outside the gene matches. CDR3 nucleotides: TGTGCCAGCAGCTTTGAGCTAGCGGGGTTCTACGAGCAGTACTTC. This translates into CASSFELAGFYEQYF.

This clone is a singleton in its sample. This sequence joins TRBV5-1 and TRBJ2-5; D may be TRBD1 (6 bases). Germline values: CDR1 SGHRS, CDR2 YFSETQ. CDR3 length: 14 amino acids. The V gene lost 2 bases and the J gene lost 2 bases, with 10 bases spanning the gap. The CDR3 sequence: CASSLTQGQETQYF. As DNA, the CDR3 is TGCGCCAGCAGCTTAACCCAGGGGCAAGAGACCCAGTACTTC.

Details on this clone: At the DNA level, this CDR3 is encoded by other sequences in the same sample as well. The rearrangement links TRBV10-3 to TRBJ1-6; 7 bases line up with TRBD1. CDR1 and CDR2 from the germline V gene are ENHRY and SYGVKD. V gave up 5 bases and J gave up 5 bases; unmatched junction bases: 3. The CDR3 is 14 amino acids. The CDR3 is CAISLGQDNSPLHF. As DNA, the CDR3 is TGTGCCATCAGTCTTGGACAGGATAATTCACCCCTCCACTTT.

J is TRBJ1-1 and V is TRBV18; 7 positions agree with TRBD1. Germline CDR1 and CDR2: KGHSH and LQKENI. The CDR3 is 14 residues long. Germline trimming cut 5 bases from V and 1 base from J; bases unmatched to any gene: 4. In nucleotides, the CDR3 is TGTGCCAGCTCAGGGGGACAGACGAACACTGAAGCTTTCTTT. This codes for CASSGGQTNTEAFF.

J is TRBJ2-7 and V is TRBV19, with 8 bases fitting TRBD1. The CDR3 consists of 15 residues. Germline CDR1 is LNHDA and CDR2 is SQIVND (reference sequence). Trimming removed 6 bases from V and 4 bases from J; junction bases left unmatched: 11. CDR3 sequence (DNA): TGTGCCAGTAGCCGATTCCGGGACAGGATGTACGAGCAGTACTTC. Its protein is CASSRFRDRMYEQYF.

V is TRBV3-1 (or the pseudogene TRBV3-2) and J is TRBJ2-7, with D possibly being TRBD1 (5 bases). Trimming removed 2 bases at V and 4 bases at J, with 15 bases between. Germline lookup yields CDR1 LGHDT and CDR2 YNNKEL (reference sequence). The CDR3 consists of 15 residues. The CDR3, as DNA: TGTGCCAGCAGCCAATATCCCAGGGCTATGTACGAGCAGTACTTC. Its protein product is CASSQYPRAMYEQYF.